A selection of T cell receptor beta chains follows, all from one sample in a study of blood T cells in healthy people across ages. TCRdb itself ran the 5' RACE reads through MiXCR, one entry per CDR3 protein. This sample yields some 1.8 million distinct CDR3 sequences, of which approximately 39% are seen a single time; about 23% belongs to the top ten. The sequenced sample was blood. These receptor sequences come from a human donor in good health. CDR3s include the opening cysteine and the closing phenylalanine or tryptophan. The order of the fields is V gene, J gene, clone size, D gene, CDR3 DNA, CDR3 protein. A D gene is named only where the DNA matches it firmly. Only part of the rows carry a size: once, few, many, or a class if the clone is expanded.

V: TRBV24-1
J: TRBJ2-1
size: -
D: TRBD2
DNA: TGTGCCACCGCTAGAGTAAGCGGGAATATCAATGAGCAGTTCTTC
CDR3: CATARVSGNINEQFF

V: TRBV29-1
J: TRBJ2-1
size: -
D: TRBD2
DNA: TGCGGCGTTGAGCGGGGTATGGATTCATACGATGAGCAGTTCTTC
CDR3: CGVERGMDSYDEQFF

V: TRBV7-2
J: TRBJ2-3
size: few
D: TRBD2
DNA: TGTGCCAGCAGCTTAAGGGGATCGGCGGGGGGGAGGAAGTATTTT
CDR3: CASSLRGSAGGRKYF

V: TRBV12-3/TRBV12-4
J: TRBJ2-3
size: -
D: -
DNA: TGTGCCAGCAGCCCCCTCCGGGCTAGCACAGATGCGCAGTATTTT
CDR3: CASSPLRASTDAQYF

V: TRBV7-6
J: TRBJ1-1
size: -
D: -
DNA: TGTGCCAGCAGCGCACAGGTCCTGAACACTGAAGCTTTCTTT
CDR3: CASSAQVLNTEAFF

V: TRBV28
J: TRBJ2-7
size: -
D: -
DNA: TGTGCCAGCACTCCCCCTGGAGGGGAACACTACGAGCAGTACTTC
CDR3: CASTPPGGEHYEQYF

V: TRBV6-6
J: TRBJ1-6
size: few
D: -
DNA: TGTGCCAGCAGTTTTGGGGAGGATTCACCCCTCCACTTT
CDR3: CASSFGEDSPLHF

V: TRBV6-1
J: TRBJ2-1
size: few
D: -
DNA: TGTGCCTGCAGTGGACAGACGATCAGGAATGAGCAGTTCTTC
CDR3: CACSGQTIRNEQFF

V: TRBV28
J: TRBJ1-1
size: -
D: -
DNA: TGTGCCAGCAGTTTAGATAGGGAGCGGATGACGGCGACTGAAGCTTTCTTT
CDR3: CASSLDRERMTATEAFF

V: TRBV20-1
J: TRBJ2-6
size: -
D: TRBD2
DNA: TGCAGTGCTAGAGCCTTCCCGGGGGGTCGCTCTGGGGCCAACGTCCTGACTTTC
CDR3: CSARAFPGGRSGANVLTF

V: TRBV15
J: TRBJ2-7
size: few
D: -
DNA: TGTGCCACCAGTTCAGGTCGCCGCGACTACGAGCAGTACTTC
CDR3: CATSSGRRDYEQYF

V: TRBV12-3/TRBV12-4
J: TRBJ2-7
size: -
D: TRBD1
DNA: TGTGCCAGCATTAGGACAGGTGATTACTACGAGCAGTACTTC
CDR3: CASIRTGDYYEQYF

V: TRBV12-3/TRBV12-4
J: TRBJ2-3
size: -
D: -
DNA: TGTGCCAGCAGTTTAAAGTGGGCCGGGGGATCCCGACACATCACAGATACGCAGTATTTT
CDR3: CASSLKWAGGSRHITDTQYF

V: TRBV29-1
J: TRBJ2-4
size: once
D: -
DNA: TGCAGCGTCGACGGGGGCGGAGGGCAGTACTTC
CDR3: CSVDGGGGQYF

V: TRBV4-3
J: TRBJ2-3
size: few
D: TRBD1
DNA: TGCGCCAGCAGCCAAGATTGGGGACAGGAGGATGAGTATTTT
CDR3: CASSQDWGQEDEYF

V: TRBV29-1
J: TRBJ1-2
size: many
D: -
DNA: TGCAGCGTTGGAGGGTTGAACTATGGCTACACCTTC
CDR3: CSVGGLNYGYTF

V: TRBV6-6
J: TRBJ1-2
size: -
D: -
DNA: TGTGCCAGCAGTTACTCTATACCACCCAACTATGGCTACACCTTC
CDR3: CASSYSIPPNYGYTF

V: TRBV20-1
J: TRBJ2-7
size: -
D: TRBD1
DNA: TGCAGTGTCAGGAGGACAGGATCGGTGGAATACGAGCAATACTTC
CDR3: CSVRRTGSVEYEQYF

V: TRBV3-1
J: TRBJ2-7
size: -
D: TRBD1
DNA: TGTGCCAGCAGCCCAGGACAGGTCTACTCCTACGAGCAGTACTTC
CDR3: CASSPGQVYSYEQYF

V: TRBV7-3
J: TRBJ2-1
size: few
D: TRBD2
DNA: TGTGCCAGCAGCCTGGGACTAGCGGGGGGGCTGAACTACAATGAGCAGTTCTTC
CDR3: CASSLGLAGGLNYNEQFF

V: TRBV12-3/TRBV12-4
J: TRBJ2-3
size: few
D: -
DNA: TGTGCCAGCAGTTCGTGGGGGGGGCCAACAGATACGCAGTATTTT
CDR3: CASSSWGGPTDTQYF

V: TRBV7-9
J: TRBJ1-4
size: few
D: -
DNA: TGTGCCAGCCCCGGGACGGGCTCCTCTGGGGCTAATGAAAAACTGTTTTTT
CDR3: CASPGTGSSGANEKLFF

V: TRBV7-8
J: TRBJ2-5
size: -
D: -
DNA: TGTGCCAGCAGCGAAGAGAGGGGAAGGACCCAGTACTTC
CDR3: CASSEERGRTQYF

V: TRBV4-2
J: TRBJ2-4
size: -
D: TRBD2
DNA: TGTGCCAGCAGCCAAGAACTCAGCGGGGGAGGAGAAAACATTCAGTACTTC
CDR3: CASSQELSGGGENIQYF

V: TRBV24-1
J: TRBJ1-5
size: -
D: -
DNA: TGTGCCACCAGTGATCGAGGGGAACAGCCCCAGCATTTT
CDR3: CATSDRGEQPQHF

V: TRBV28
J: TRBJ2-1
size: -
D: -
DNA: TGTGCCAGCAGTTTCGGGTTTCAAGAGACCCAGTTCTTC
CDR3: CASSFGFQETQFF

V: TRBV6-5
J: TRBJ2-6
size: -
D: -
DNA: TGTGCCAGCAACTACCGGGTTTCCGAGGCCAACGTCCTGACTTTC
CDR3: CASNYRVSEANVLTF

V: TRBV4-2
J: TRBJ2-3
size: few
D: -
DNA: TGTGCCAGCAGCCAAAGTGACGATACGCAGTATTTT
CDR3: CASSQSDDTQYF

V: TRBV21-1
J: TRBJ2-7
size: few
D: -
DNA: TGTGCCAGCAGCAAAGCGCCGCCCTCCCCACACTACGAGCAGTACTTC
CDR3: CASSKAPPSPHYEQYF

V: TRBV9
J: TRBJ1-1
size: -
D: -
DNA: TGCGCCAGCAGCCTAGGGCTTGAGAACACTGAAGCTTTCTTT
CDR3: CASSLGLENTEAFF

V: TRBV3-1
J: TRBJ1-2
size: -
D: TRBD1
DNA: TGTGCCAGCAGTAGGAACCAGGGGGATGGCTACACCTTC
CDR3: CASSRNQGDGYTF

V: TRBV7-2
J: TRBJ2-7
size: -
D: TRBD2
DNA: TGTGCCAGCAGCTTGTCCTCATCTAGCGGTTACGAGCAGTACTTC
CDR3: CASSLSSSSGYEQYF

V: TRBV20-1
J: TRBJ2-4
size: few
D: TRBD1
DNA: TGCAGTGCTCCCGGGACAGGAAAAAACATTCAGTACTTC
CDR3: CSAPGTGKNIQYF

V: TRBV3-1
J: TRBJ1-2
size: few
D: TRBD1
DNA: TGTGCCAGCAGCCACCTCCAGGGGGCGCGCGGCTACACCTTC
CDR3: CASSHLQGARGYTF

V: TRBV19
J: TRBJ2-1
size: few
D: TRBD1
DNA: TGTGCCAGTAGCGGACTTTTCTCAGGGGGTGAGCAGTTCTTC
CDR3: CASSGLFSGGEQFF

V: TRBV7-2
J: TRBJ2-7
size: -
D: -
DNA: TGTGCCAGCAGCTTATCTGGCGGTTCGGGGCAGTACTTC
CDR3: CASSLSGGSGQYF

V: TRBV27
J: TRBJ2-4
size: -
D: TRBD1
DNA: TGTGCCAGCAGTTCCGGGACAGCTTACAATGAGCAGTACTTC
CDR3: CASSSGTAYNEQYF

V: TRBV12-3/TRBV12-4
J: TRBJ1-6
size: -
D: -
DNA: TGTGCCAGCAGTTTAATCTCGGGCGCGTTCTCACCCCTCCACTTT
CDR3: CASSLISGAFSPLHF

V: TRBV27
J: TRBJ2-1
size: -
D: TRBD1
DNA: TGTGCCAGCAGTTTTATGGGACAGGGTTACAATGAGCAGTTCTTC
CDR3: CASSFMGQGYNEQFF

V: TRBV29-1
J: TRBJ2-1
size: many
D: -
DNA: TGCAGCGTTGGGATACGACAGGAGCAGTTCTTC
CDR3: CSVGIRQEQFF

V: TRBV10-2
J: TRBJ2-6
size: -
D: -
DNA: TGCGCCAGCGTTCCTTCTGGGGCCAACGTCCTGACTTTC
CDR3: CASVPSGANVLTF